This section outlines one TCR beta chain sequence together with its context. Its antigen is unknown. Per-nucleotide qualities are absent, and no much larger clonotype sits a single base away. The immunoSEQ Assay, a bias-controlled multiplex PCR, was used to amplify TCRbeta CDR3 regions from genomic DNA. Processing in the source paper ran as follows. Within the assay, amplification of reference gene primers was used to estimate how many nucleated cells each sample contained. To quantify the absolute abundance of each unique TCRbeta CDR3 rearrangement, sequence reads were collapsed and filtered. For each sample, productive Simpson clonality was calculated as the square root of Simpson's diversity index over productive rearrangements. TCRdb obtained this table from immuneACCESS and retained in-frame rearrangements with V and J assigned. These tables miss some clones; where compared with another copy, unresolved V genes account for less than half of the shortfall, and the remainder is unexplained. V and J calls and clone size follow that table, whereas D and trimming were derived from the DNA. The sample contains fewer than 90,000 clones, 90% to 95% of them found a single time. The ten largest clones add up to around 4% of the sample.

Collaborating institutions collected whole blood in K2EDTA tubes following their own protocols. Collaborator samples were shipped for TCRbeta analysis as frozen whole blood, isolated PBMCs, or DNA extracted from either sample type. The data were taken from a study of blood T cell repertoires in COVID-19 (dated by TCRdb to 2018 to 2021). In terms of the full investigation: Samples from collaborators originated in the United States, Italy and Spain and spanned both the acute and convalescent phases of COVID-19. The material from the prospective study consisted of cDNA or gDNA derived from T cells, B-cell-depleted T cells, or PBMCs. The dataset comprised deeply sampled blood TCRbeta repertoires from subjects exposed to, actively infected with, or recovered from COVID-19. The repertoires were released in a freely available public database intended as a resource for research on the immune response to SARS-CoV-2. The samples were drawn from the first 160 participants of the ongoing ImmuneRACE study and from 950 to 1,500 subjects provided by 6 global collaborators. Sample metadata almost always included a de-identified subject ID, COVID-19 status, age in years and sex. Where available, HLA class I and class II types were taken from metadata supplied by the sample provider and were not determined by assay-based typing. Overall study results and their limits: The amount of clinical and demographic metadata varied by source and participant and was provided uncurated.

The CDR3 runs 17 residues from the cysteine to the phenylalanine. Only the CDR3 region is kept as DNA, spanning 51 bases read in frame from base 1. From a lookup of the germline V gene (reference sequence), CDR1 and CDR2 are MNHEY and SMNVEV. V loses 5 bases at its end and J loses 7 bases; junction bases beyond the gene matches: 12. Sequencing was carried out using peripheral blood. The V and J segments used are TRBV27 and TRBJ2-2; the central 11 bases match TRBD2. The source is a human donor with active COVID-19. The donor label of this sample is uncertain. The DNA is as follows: TGTGCCAGCAGTCCCGACCTTAGCGGGAGGGCGTACGGGGAGCTGTTTTTT. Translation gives CASSPDLSGRAYGELFF.